Below, 22 T cell receptor beta chains from the same sample are listed, as sequenced in a study of blood T cell repertoires in COVID-19 (dated by TCRdb to about 2020). The library was generated by the immunoSEQ multiplex PCR assay. TCRdb holds this immuneACCESS table with in-frame rearrangements only. Some clones are missing; in checked studies, unresolved V genes explain under half, and the rest has no known cause. The sample has around 340,000 clones on record, 88% of them singletons. The ten largest clones add up to 0.85% to 1.3% of the sample. Material for sequencing was PBMCs or T cells enriched from blood (not recorded which). The receptors stem from a woman in her 30s who had been exposed to COVID-19.

The chain carries TRBV6-5 and TRBJ2-7; 9 nucleotides match TRBD2. Germline values: CDR1 MNHEY, CDR2 SVGAGI. This CDR3 spans 15 amino acids. V dropped 2 bases and J dropped 3; count of bases not matched to a gene: 5. The CDR3 bases are TGTGCCAGCAGTTACACCGGGACTAGCTTCTACGAGCAGTACTTC. It encodes CASSYTGTSFYEQYF.

This chain links TRBV7-9 with TRBJ1-2, with 9 bases identical to TRBD1. V shed 5 bases and J 4 bases; nucleotides not matched to a gene: 11. CDR3 length: 16 amino acids. Germline assignment: CDR1 SEHNR and CDR2 FQNEAQ (reference sequence). The CDR3 DNA reads as TGTGCCAGCAGCCCGAAGGCGGACAGGGGTATCTATGGCTACACCTTC. Translating gives CASSPKADRGIYGYTF.

The gene calls are TRBV9 and TRBJ2-7, with 10 positions matching TRBD1. CDR1 and CDR2 (germline): SGDLS, YYNGEE. The CDR3 length is 16 residues. V lost 3 bases, J lost 5 bases, and 11 bases stayed unmatched. CDR3 coding DNA: TGTGCCAGCAGCGCAACGCCGGGACAGGGGAACGACGAGCAGTACTTC. Its protein product is CASSATPGQGNDEQYF. Full variable domain (outside the CDR3, taken from reference TRBV9 and TRBJ2-7): DSGVTQTPKHLITATGQRVTLRCSPRSGDLSVYWYQQSLDQGLQFLIQYYNGEERAKGNILERFSAQQFPDLHSELNLSSLELGDSALYFCASSATPGQGNDEQYFGPGTRLTVT.

The chain joins TRBV5-1 to TRBJ2-1; 16 bases fit TRBD2. CDR1 is SGHRS, CDR2 YFSETQ, per germline. The length of the CDR3 is 16 residues. Trimming removed 4 bases from V and 9 bases from J; junction bases left unmatched: 7. CDR3 region: CASSPGLAGGPSEQFF. The CDR3 region has the DNA TGCGCCAGCAGCCCGGGACTAGCGGGAGGGCCCAGTGAGCAGTTCTTC. The full variable domain, rest sourced from reference TRBV5-1 and TRBJ2-1, is KAGVTQTPRYLIKTRGQQVTLSCSPISGHRSVSWYQQTPGQGLQFLFEYFSETQRNKGNFPGRFSGRQFSNSRSEMNVSTLELGDSALYLCASSPGLAGGPSEQFFGPGTRLTVL.

The chain links TRBV18 to TRBJ1-4; TRBD1 is a possible D gene (6 bases). The germline CDR1 and CDR2 sequences are KGHSH and LQKENI. Trimming took 7 bases from V and 5 from J, leaving 17 bases between them. This CDR3 is 15 amino acids long. CDR3 residues: CASYTKEGENEKLFF. In DNA form, the CDR3 reads TGTGCCAGCTACACCAAAGAGGGGGAGAATGAAAAACTGTTTTTT.

The chain has TRBV7-3 and TRBJ1-4, with 7 bases fitting TRBD1. J gave up 4 bases and V 6 bases, and 5 bases lay outside the gene matches. Germline V CDR1 and CDR2: SGHTA, FQGTGA. CDR3 length equals 14 residues. The CDR3 loop is CASSLTGNNEKLFF. In DNA form, the CDR3 reads TGTGCCAGCAGTTTGACAGGGAATAATGAAAAACTGTTTTTT. Combining the CDR3 with reference TRBV7-3 and TRBJ1-4 gives the whole variable domain GAGVSQTPSNKVTEKGKYVELRCDPISGHTALYWYRQSLGQGPEFLIYFQGTGAADDSGLPNDRFFAVRPEGSVSTLKIQRTERGDSAVYLCASSLTGNNEKLFFGSGTQLSVL.

The V and J genes are TRBV2 and TRBJ1-3, with TRBD1 as a possible D gene (6 bases). Germline V lookup: CDR1 SNHLY, CDR2 FYNNEI. This CDR3 region has 14 residues. The V gene lost 2 bases and the J gene lost 4 bases, with 9 bases spanning the gap. This chain's CDR3 is CASSENTGGNTIYF. The DNA for the CDR3 is TGTGCCAGCAGTGAAAACACAGGGGGAAACACCATATATTTT.

V and J are TRBV28 and TRBJ1-2, with D possibly being TRBD1 (6 bases). This CDR3 is 13 amino acids long. V was cut by 6 bases and J by 4 bases, with 12 bases left in between. Germline assignment: CDR1 MDHEN and CDR2 SYDVKM. As DNA, the CDR3 is TGTGCCAGCAGACCCGGACAGCTCTATGGCTACACCTTC. Its protein is CASRPGQLYGYTF.

CDR3 nucleotides: TGTGCCAGCAGGCGGACAGGGATTAACTATGGCTACACCTTC. Amino acids: CASRRTGINYGYTF. This rearrangement joins TRBV28 to TRBJ1-2; TRBD1 agrees at 8 bases. V shed 6 bases, J shed 1 base, and the junction held 4 bases outside the gene matches. The germline V gene encodes CDR1 MDHEN and CDR2 SYDVKM. The CDR3 spans 14 residues.

The chain employs TRBV18 and TRBJ1-1; the D is unclear. Germline lookup yields CDR1 KGHSH and CDR2 LQKENI. The CDR3 contains 17 residues. The V gene lost 3 bases and the J gene lost 0 bases, with 17 bases spanning the gap. CDR3 nucleotide sequence: TGTGCCAGCTCACCTTCCGAGAAGACAATCATGAACACTGAAGCTTTCTTT. Protein sequence: CASSPSEKTIMNTEAFF.

This chain links TRBV18 with TRBJ2-7; D perhaps matches TRBD1 (5 bases). CDR3 size: 14 residues. CDR1 and CDR2 from the germline V gene are KGHSH and LQKENI. Between the trimmed V and J ends, which lost 3 bases and 7 bases, there was a span of 16 bases. The CDR3, as DNA: TGTGCCAGCTCACCGAACGCAGGGATGACAGAGCAGTACTTC. Protein sequence: CASSPNAGMTEQYF.

J is TRBJ1-2 and V is TRBV11-2, with a weak D call TRBD1 (5 bases). V lost 5 bases and J 12 bases, leaving 22 bases between the germline ends. The CDR3 totals 14 residues. Per germline, CDR1 SGHAT and CDR2 FQNNGV. As DNA, the CDR3 is TGTGCCAGCAGCCCCCTGGACCGCCCAAGGGGAAACACCTTC. Protein product: CASSPLDRPRGNTF.

The chain recombines TRBV29-1 with TRBJ1-1; possible D gene TRBD1, 5 bases. Germline V gene lookup returns CDR1 SQVTM and CDR2 ANQGSEA. The CDR3 is made up of 12 amino acids. Trimming took 7 bases from V and 0 from J, leaving 9 bases between them. The CDR3 reads CSAQTVNTEAFF. Written as DNA, the CDR3 is TGCAGCGCCCAGACAGTGAACACTGAAGCTTTCTTT.

The gene calls are TRBV7-6 and TRBJ2-1; 10 bases agree with TRBD2. Germline values: CDR1 SGHVS, CDR2 FNYEAQ. CDR3 length equals 18 residues. With 5 bases clipped from V and 5 bases from J, the junction kept 15 bases outside the gene matches. The CDR3: CASSAFSGGLALNNEQFF. In DNA, the CDR3 is TGTGCCAGCAGCGCCTTTAGCGGGGGACTAGCGCTTAACAATGAGCAGTTCTTC.

V usage is TRBV6-5 and J usage is TRBJ1-1, with TRBD1 matching 7 bases. The CDR3 loop spans 15 amino acids. Germline loops: CDR1 MNHEY, CDR2 SVGAGI. Trimming removed 6 bases from V and 0 bases from J; junction bases left unmatched: 7. CDR3 sequence reads: CASSRDRDMNTEAFF. CDR3 coding DNA: TGTGCCAGCAGCAGGGACAGAGACATGAACACTGAAGCTTTCTTT.

This clone has just one count. CDR3: CASGSGSSYEQYF. CDR3 DNA: TGTGCCAGCGGGAGCGGGAGCTCCTACGAGCAGTACTTC. The chain has TRBV6-5 and TRBJ2-7, with 8 bases lining up with TRBD2. Germline V gene lookup returns CDR1 MNHEY and CDR2 SVGAGI. The CDR3 consists of 13 residues. With V trimmed by 8 bases and J by 0 bases, 3 bases remained unmatched.

J is TRBJ1-1 and V is TRBV19; 11 nucleotides match TRBD1. V lost 6 bases, J lost 5 bases, and 8 bases stayed unmatched. Germline CDR1 reads LNHDA; CDR2 reads SQIVND (reference sequence). This CDR3 has 15 residues. In DNA, the CDR3 is TGTGCCAGTAGCCGAGGACAGGGGGCACGGACTGAAGCTTTCTTT. Amino acids: CASSRGQGARTEAFF.

This sequence joins TRBV28 and TRBJ2-5; weak D call: TRBD1 (6 bases). Trimming removed 6 bases at V and 5 bases at J, with 19 bases between. Germline V gives CDR1 MDHEN, CDR2 SYDVKM. The CDR3 has 15 amino acids. CDR3 DNA sequence: TGTGCCAGCAGCCAAACTAGGGGGAGTGGGGAGACCCAGTACTTC. Protein product: CASSQTRGSGETQYF.

This chain uses TRBV29-1 with TRBJ2-1; D gene unclear. Trimming pared 4 bases from V and 3 bases from J, leaving 10 bases between. The CDR3 runs to 13 residues. Germline CDR1 and CDR2: SQVTM and ANQGSEA. This chain's CDR3 is CSVVVSYYNEQFF. The CDR3 DNA reads TGCAGCGTTGTGGTGTCCTACTACAATGAGCAGTTCTTC.

This clone was counted a single time. The chain combines TRBV2 with TRBJ1-5; 7 nucleotides line up with TRBD1. With V trimmed by 6 bases and J by 6 bases, 5 bases remained unmatched. Germline values: CDR1 SNHLY, CDR2 FYNNEI. This CDR3 has 13 amino acids. For the CDR3, the DNA is TGTGCCAGCAGGCAGGGGGATGCTCAGCCCCAGCATTTT. Its protein product is CASRQGDAQPQHF.

The chain recombines TRBV29-1 with TRBJ1-1; the D is unclear. CDR1 is SQVTM and CDR2 is ANQGSEA in the germline V gene. The CDR3 is 14 amino acids. V was trimmed by 5 bases and J by 1 base, leaving 14 bases between them. The CDR3 DNA is TGCAGCGTTAACTTTAGACTCCAGAACACTGAAGCTTTCTTT. Amino acids: CSVNFRLQNTEAFF.

V gene TRBV29-1 combines with J gene TRBJ2-1; tentative D call: TRBD2 (7 bases). CDR3 length: 19 amino acids. The ends were cut back, 3 bases at V and 4 bases at J, with 28 bases in the middle. Germline V gene data show CDR1 as SQVTM and CDR2 as ANQGSEA. CDR3 in amino acids: CSVEEGGHRDFIKYNEQFF. In nucleotides, the CDR3 is TGCAGCGTTGAGGAGGGGGGGCACCGGGACTTTATAAAGTACAATGAGCAGTTCTTC.